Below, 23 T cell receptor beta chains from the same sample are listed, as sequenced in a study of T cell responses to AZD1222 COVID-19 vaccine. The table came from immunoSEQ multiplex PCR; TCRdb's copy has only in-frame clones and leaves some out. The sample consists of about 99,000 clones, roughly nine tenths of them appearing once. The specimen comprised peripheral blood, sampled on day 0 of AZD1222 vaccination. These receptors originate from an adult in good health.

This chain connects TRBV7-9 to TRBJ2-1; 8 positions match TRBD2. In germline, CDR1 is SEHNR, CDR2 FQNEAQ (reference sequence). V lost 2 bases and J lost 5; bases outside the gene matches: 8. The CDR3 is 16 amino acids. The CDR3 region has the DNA TGTGCCAGCAGCTTACCCGGGGGGGAAAAAAACAATGAGCAGTTCTTC. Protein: CASSLPGGEKNNEQFF.

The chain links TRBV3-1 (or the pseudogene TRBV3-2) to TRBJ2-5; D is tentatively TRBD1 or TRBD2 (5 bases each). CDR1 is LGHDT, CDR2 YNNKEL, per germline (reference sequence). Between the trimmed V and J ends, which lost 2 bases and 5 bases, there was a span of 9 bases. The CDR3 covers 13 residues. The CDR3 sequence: CASSQLWGETQYF. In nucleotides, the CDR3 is TGTGCCAGCAGCCAACTGTGGGGGGAGACCCAGTACTTC.

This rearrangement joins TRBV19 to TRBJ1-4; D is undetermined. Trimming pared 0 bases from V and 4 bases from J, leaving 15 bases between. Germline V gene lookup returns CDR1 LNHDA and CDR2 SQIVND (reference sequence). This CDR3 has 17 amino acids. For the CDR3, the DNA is TGTGCCAGTAGTATAGAAGGGAGGACGGCGGGTAATGAAAAACTGTTTTTT. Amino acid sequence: CASSIEGRTAGNEKLFF.

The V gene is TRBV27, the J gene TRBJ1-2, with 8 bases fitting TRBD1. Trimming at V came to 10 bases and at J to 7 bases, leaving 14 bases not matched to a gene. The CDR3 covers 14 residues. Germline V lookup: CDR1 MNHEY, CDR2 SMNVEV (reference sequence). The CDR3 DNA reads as TGTGCCACCCTTGGTTGGGCAGGGGGCTTTGGCTACACCTTC. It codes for CATLGWAGGFGYTF.

The CDR3 is CASSQQTWDSSYEQYF. The CDR3 nucleotides are TGTGCCAGCAGCCAACAAACCTGGGACAGCTCCTACGAGCAGTACTTC. J is TRBJ2-7 and V is TRBV7-9; 7 nucleotides align to TRBD1. Germline assignment: CDR1 SEHNR and CDR2 FQNEAQ (reference sequence). Trimming took 5 bases from V and 0 from J; bases not matched to a gene: 10. The CDR3 runs to 16 residues.

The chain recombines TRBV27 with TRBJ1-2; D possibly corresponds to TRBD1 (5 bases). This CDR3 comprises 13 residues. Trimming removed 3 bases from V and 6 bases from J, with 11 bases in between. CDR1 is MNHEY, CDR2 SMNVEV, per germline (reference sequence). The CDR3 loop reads CASSFGAGHGYTF. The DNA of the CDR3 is TGTGCCAGCAGTTTCGGGGCAGGCCATGGCTACACCTTC.

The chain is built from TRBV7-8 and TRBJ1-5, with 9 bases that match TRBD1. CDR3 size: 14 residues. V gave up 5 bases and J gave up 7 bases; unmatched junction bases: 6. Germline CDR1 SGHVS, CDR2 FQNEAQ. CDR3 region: CASSRDRVGQPQHF. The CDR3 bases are TGTGCCAGCAGCCGGGACAGGGTTGGACAGCCCCAGCATTTT.

CDR3 amino acids: CASSIVVNTEAFF. The CDR3 DNA follows: TGTGCCAGTAGTATAGTGGTGAACACTGAAGCTTTCTTT. V and J are TRBV19 and TRBJ1-1; D is unresolved. V was pared by 1 base and J by 0 bases, with 3 bases between. Germline lookup yields CDR1 LNHDA and CDR2 SQIVND (reference sequence). The CDR3 spans 13 residues.

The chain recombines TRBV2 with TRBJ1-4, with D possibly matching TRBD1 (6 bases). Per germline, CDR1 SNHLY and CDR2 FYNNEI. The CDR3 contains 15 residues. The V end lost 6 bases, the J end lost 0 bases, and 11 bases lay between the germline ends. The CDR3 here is CASRLDSATNEKLFF. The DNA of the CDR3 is TGTGCCAGCAGACTGGACAGCGCAACTAATGAAAAACTGTTTTTT. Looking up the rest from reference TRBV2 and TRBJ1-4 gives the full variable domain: EPEVTQTPSHQVTQMGQEVILRCVPISNHLYFYWYRQILGQKVEFLVSFYNNEISEKSEIFDDQFSVERPDGSNFTLKIRSTKLEDSAMYFCASRLDSATNEKLFFGSGTQLSVL.

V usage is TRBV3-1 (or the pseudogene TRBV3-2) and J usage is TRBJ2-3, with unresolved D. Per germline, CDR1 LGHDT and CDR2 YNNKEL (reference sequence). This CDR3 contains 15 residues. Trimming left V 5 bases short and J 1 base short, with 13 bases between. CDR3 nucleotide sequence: TGTGCCAGCAGCGGGTCCTATTCGGGCACAGATACGCAGTATTTT. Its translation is CASSGSYSGTDTQYF.

CDR3 nucleotide sequence: TGTGCCAGCAGTGAGCATGACGAGTGGGCTGAAGCTTTCTTT. It specifies CASSEHDEWAEAFF. The chain employs TRBV6-1 and TRBJ1-1, with no clear D. V gave up 3 bases and J gave up 6 bases, with 14 bases separating them. Germline lookup yields CDR1 MNHNS and CDR2 SASEGT. CDR3 size: 14 residues.

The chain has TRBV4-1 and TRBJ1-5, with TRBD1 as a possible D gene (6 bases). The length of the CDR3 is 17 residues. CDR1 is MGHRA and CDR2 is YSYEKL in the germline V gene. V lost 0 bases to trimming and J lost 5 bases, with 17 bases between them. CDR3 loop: CASSQDGLGHTYQPQHF. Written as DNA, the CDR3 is TGCGCCAGCAGCCAAGATGGTCTGGGACATACCTATCAGCCCCAGCATTTT.

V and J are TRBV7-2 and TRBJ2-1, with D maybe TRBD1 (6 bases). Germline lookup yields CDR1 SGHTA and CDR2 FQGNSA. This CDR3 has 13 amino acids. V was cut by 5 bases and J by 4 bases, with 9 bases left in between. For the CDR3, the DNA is TGTGCCAGCAGCACGACAGGTTACAATGAGCAGTTCTTC. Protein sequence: CASSTTGYNEQFF.

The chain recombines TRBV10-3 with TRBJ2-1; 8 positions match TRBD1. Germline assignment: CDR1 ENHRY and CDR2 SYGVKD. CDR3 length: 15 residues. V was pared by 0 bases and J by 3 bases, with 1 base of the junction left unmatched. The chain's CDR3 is CAISESGQGYNEQFF. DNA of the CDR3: TGTGCCATCAGTGAGTCAGGACAGGGCTACAATGAGCAGTTCTTC.

In DNA, the CDR3 is TGTGCCAGCAGCCTCCAGGGGGCGCGCACTGAAGCTTTCTTT. Protein product: CASSLQGARTEAFF. This chain uses TRBV7-9 with TRBJ1-1, with 8 bases identical to TRBD1. This CDR3 contains 14 residues. Germline loops: CDR1 SEHNR, CDR2 FQNEAQ (reference sequence). The trim removed 5 bases at V and 4 bases at J, leaving 6 bases unmatched.

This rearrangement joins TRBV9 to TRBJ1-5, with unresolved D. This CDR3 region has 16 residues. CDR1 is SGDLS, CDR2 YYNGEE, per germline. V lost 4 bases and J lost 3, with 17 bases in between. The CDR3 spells CASSLEAGGLNQPQHF. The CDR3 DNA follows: TGTGCCAGCAGCCTCGAGGCCGGAGGGCTCAATCAGCCCCAGCATTTT.

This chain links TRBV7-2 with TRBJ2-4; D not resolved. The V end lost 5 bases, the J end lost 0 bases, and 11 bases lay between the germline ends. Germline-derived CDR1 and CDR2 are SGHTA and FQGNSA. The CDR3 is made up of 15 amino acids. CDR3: CASSPILLAKNIQYF. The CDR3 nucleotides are TGTGCCAGCAGCCCAATACTACTAGCCAAAAACATTCAGTACTTC.

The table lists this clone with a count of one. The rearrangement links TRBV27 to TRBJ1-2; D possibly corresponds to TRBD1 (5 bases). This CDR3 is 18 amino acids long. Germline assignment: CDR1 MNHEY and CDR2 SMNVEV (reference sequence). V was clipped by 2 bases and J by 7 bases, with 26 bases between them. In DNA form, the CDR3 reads TGTGCCAGCAGTTTACTGGGGGACGCTCGGAGGCGCTCGGGTGGCTACACCTTC. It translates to CASSLLGDARRRSGGYTF.

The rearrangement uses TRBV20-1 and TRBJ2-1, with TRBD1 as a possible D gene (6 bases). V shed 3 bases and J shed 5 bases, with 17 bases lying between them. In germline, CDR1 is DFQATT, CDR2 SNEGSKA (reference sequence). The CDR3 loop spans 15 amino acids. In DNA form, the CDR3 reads TGCAGTGCTAGTGCAAGTTTGAGGGGGAACAATGAGCAGTTCTTC. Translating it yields CSASASLRGNNEQFF.

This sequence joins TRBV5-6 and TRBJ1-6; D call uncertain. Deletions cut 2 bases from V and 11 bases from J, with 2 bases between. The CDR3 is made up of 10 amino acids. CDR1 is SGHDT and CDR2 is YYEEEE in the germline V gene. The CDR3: CASSLTPLHF. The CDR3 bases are TGTGCCAGCAGCTTAACACCCCTCCACTTT.

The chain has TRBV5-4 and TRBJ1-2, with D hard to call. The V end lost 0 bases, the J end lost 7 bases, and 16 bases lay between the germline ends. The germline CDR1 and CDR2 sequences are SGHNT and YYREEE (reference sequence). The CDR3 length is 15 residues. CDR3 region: CASSLGSRGESGYTF. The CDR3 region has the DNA TGTGCCAGCAGCTTGGGTTCGCGGGGTGAGAGTGGCTACACCTTC.

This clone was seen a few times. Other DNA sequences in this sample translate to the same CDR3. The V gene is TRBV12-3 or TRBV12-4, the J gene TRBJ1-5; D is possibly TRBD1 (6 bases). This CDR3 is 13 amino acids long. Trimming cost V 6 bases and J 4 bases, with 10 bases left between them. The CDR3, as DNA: TGTGCCAGCAGGACAGGTTCAAATCAGCCCCAGCATTTT. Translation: CASRTGSNQPQHF.

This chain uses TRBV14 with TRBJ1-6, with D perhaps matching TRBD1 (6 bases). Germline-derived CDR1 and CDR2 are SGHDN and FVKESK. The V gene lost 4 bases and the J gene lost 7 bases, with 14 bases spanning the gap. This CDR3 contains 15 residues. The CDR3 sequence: CASSPNQGWNSPLHF. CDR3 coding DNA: TGTGCCAGCAGCCCCAACCAGGGGTGGAATTCACCCCTCCACTTT.